This T cell receptor beta chain appears in the sequencing data of a study of regulatory T cells in long-lasting Graves disease. Time point in this sample: persistent/refractory GD, antithyroid drugs over 5 years with positive TRAb. PBMC RNA was the source of the TCR library. V lost 1 base to trimming and J lost 6 bases; unmatched junction nucleotides: 5. This CDR3 is 14 amino acids long. Germline CDR1 reads SGHAT; CDR2 reads FQNNGV. HTBI primers from iRepertoire and Arm-PCR of CDR3 regions yielded the TCR beta libraries. TCRdb analysed the multiplex PCR reads with MiXCR anew, one entry per CDR3 protein. The sample lists about 470,000 distinct CDR3 sequences; about a fifth were seen once.

Sequenced here: peripheral blood mononuclear cells (PBMCs), sampled when the disease was refractory, from a patient treated with antithyroid drugs. The sequence was collected from a female donor with Graves disease. V gene TRBV11-2 combines with J gene TRBJ2-7; 8 nucleotides agree with TRBD1. The CDR3 is CASSLGTGLGEQYF. The DNA for the CDR3 is TGTGCCAGCAGCTTAGGGACAGGGCTTGGCGAGCAGTACTTC.